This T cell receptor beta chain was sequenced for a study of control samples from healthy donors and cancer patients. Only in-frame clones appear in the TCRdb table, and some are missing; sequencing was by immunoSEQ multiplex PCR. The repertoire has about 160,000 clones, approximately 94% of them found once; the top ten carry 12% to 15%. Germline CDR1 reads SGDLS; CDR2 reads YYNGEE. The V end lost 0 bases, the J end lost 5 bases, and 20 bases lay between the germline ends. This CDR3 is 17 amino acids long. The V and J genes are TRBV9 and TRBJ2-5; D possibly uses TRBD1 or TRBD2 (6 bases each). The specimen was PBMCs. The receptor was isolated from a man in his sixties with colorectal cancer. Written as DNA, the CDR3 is TGTGCCAGCAGCGTAGGGTTGGAGGGGGTAGGGAAGGAGACCCAGTACTTC. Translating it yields CASSVGLEGVGKETQYF. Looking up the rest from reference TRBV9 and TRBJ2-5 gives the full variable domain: DSGVTQTPKHLITATGQRVTLRCSPRSGDLSVYWYQQSLDQGLQFLIQYYNGEERAKGNILERFSAQQFPDLHSELNLSSLELGDSALYFCASSVGLEGVGKETQYFGPGTRLLVL.